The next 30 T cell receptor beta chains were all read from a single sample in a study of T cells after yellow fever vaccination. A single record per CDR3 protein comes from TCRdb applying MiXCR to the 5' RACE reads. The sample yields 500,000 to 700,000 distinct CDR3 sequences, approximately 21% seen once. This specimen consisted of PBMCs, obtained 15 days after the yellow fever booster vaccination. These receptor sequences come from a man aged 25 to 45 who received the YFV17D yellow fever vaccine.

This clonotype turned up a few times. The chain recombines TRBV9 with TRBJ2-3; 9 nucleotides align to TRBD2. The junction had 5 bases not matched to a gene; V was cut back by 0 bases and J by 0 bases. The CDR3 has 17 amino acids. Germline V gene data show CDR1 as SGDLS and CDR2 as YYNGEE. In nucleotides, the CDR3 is TGTGCCAGCAGCGTAGCCCCGACTAGCGGCAGCACAGATACGCAGTATTTT. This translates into CASSVAPTSGSTDTQYF.

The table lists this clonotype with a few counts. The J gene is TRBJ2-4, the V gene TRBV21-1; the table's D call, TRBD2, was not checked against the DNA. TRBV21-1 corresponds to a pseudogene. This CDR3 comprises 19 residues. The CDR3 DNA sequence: TGTGCCAGCAGCAAAGAGGGGGGAGCGACTAGCGGGCTCAAAAACATTCAGTACTTC. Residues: CASSKEGGATSGLKNIQYF.

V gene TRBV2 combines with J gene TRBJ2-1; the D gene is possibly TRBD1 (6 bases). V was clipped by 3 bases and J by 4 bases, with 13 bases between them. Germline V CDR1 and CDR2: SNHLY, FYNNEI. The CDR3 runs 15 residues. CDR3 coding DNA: TGTGCCAGCAGTGAGGGGACAATTGGATACAATGAGCAGTTCTTC. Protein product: CASSEGTIGYNEQFF.

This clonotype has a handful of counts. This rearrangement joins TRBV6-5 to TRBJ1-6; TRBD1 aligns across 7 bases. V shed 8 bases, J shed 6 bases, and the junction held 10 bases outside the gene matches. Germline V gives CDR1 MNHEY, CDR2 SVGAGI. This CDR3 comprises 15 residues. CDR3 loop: CASCSEGTVNSPLHF. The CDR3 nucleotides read TGTGCCAGCTGTTCGGAGGGGACAGTTAATTCACCCCTCCACTTT.

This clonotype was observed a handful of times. CDR3 DNA: TGTGCCAGCACCTTGAGCGGGAGCGGGTATACGCAGTATTTT. Its protein is CASTLSGSGYTQYF. The gene calls are TRBV6-2 or TRBV6-3 and TRBJ2-3; 8 bases agree with TRBD2. This CDR3 region has 14 residues. Trimming at V came to 7 bases and at J to 7 bases, leaving 10 bases not matched to a gene. Germline assignment: CDR1 MNHEY and CDR2 SVGEGT.

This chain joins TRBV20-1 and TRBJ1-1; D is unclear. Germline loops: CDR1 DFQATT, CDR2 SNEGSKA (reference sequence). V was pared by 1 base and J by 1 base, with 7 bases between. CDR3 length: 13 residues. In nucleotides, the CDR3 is TGCAGTGCTAGAGGACCGTGGAACACTGAAGCTTTCTTT. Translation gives CSARGPWNTEAFF.

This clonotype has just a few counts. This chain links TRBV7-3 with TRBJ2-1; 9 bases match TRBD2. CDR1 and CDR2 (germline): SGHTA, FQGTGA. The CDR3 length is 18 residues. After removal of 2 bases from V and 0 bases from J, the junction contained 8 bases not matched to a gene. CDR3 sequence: CASSLVLAGPSSYNEQFF. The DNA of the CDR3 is TGTGCCAGCAGCTTAGTCCTAGCGGGGCCAAGCTCCTACAATGAGCAGTTCTTC.

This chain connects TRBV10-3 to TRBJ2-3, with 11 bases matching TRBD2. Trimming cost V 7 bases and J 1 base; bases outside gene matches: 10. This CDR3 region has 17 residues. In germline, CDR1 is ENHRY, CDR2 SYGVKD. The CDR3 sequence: CAIKVLAGGRGTDTQYF. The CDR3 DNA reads TGTGCCATCAAGGTCCTAGCGGGAGGCCGAGGCACAGATACGCAGTATTTT.

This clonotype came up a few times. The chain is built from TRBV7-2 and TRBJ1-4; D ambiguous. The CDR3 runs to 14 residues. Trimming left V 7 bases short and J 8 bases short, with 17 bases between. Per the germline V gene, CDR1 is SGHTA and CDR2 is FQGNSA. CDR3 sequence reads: CASKRERVDEKLFF. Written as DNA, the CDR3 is TGTGCCAGCAAAAGAGAGAGGGTTGACGAAAAACTGTTTTTT.

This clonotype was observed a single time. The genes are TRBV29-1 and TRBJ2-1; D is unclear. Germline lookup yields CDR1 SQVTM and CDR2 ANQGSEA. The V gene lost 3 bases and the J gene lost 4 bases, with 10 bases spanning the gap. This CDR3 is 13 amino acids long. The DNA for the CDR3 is TGCAGCGTTGAGCGGCAAGTTTACAATGAGCAGTTCTTC. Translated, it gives CSVERQVYNEQFF.

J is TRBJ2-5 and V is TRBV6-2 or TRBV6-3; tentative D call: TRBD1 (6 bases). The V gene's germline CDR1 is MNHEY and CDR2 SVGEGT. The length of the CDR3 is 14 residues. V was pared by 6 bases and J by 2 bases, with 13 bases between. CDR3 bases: TGTGCCAGCAGCTGTGCGGACAGTCAAGAGACCCAGTACTTC. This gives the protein CASSCADSQETQYF.

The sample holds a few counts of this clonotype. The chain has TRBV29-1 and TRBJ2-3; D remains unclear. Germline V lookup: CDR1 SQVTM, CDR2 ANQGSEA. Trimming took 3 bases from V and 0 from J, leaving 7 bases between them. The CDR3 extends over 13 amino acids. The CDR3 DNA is TGCAGCGTTGATATGGGGAGCACAGATACGCAGTATTTT. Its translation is CSVDMGSTDTQYF.

The CDR3 spells CASSITGTGANVLTF. The CDR3 DNA is TGTGCCAGCAGTATAACAGGGACTGGGGCCAACGTCCTGACTTTC. This sequence joins TRBV7-3 and TRBJ2-6, with TRBD1 as a possible D gene (6 bases). This CDR3 is 15 amino acids long. The germline gives CDR1 SGHTA, CDR2 FQGTGA. V lost 6 bases to trimming and J lost 2 bases, with 11 bases between them.

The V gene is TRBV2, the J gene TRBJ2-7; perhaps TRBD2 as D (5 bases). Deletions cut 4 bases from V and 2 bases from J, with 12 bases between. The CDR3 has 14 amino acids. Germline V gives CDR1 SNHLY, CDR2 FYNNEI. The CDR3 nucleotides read TGTGCCAGCAGTGGGAAGGGCGGGCCCTACGAGCAGTACTTC. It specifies CASSGKGGPYEQYF.

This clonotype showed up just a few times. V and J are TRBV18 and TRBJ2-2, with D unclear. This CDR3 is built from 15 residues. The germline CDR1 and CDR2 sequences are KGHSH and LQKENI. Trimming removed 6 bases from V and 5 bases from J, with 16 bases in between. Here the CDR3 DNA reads TGTGCCAGCTCCTATAGTCCCGACCGGACCGGGGAGCTGTTTTTT. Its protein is CASSYSPDRTGELFF.

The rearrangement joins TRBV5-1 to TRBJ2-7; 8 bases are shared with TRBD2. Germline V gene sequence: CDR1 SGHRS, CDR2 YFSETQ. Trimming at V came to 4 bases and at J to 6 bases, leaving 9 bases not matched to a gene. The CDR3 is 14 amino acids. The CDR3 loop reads CASSLPSGRGEQYF. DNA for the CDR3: TGCGCCAGCAGCCTACCAAGCGGGAGAGGCGAGCAGTACTTC.

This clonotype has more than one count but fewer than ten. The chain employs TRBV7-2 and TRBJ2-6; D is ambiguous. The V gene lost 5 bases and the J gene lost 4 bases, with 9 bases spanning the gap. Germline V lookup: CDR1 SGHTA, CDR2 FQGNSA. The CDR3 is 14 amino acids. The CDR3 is CASSNYAGANVLTF. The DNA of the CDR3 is TGTGCCAGCAGCAATTATGCCGGGGCCAACGTCCTGACTTTC.

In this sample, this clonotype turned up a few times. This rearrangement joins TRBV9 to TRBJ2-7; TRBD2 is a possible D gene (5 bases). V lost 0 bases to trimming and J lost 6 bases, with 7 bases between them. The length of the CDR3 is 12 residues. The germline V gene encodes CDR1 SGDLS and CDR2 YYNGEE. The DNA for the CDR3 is TGTGCCAGCAGCGTAGGTGAGGGCGAGCAGTACTTC. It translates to CASSVGEGEQYF.

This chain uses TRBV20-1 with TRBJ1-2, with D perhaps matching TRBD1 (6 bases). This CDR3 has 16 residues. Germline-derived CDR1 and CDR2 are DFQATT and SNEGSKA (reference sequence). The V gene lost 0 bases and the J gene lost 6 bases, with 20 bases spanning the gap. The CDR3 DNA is TGCAGTGCTAGAGATCAAGGCAGGGGAGAGTGGGATGGCTACACCTTC. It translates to CSARDQGRGEWDGYTF.

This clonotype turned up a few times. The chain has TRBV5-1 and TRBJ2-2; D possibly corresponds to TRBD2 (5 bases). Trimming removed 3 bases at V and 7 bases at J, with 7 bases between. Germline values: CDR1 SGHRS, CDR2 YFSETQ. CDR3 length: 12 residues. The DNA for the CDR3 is TGCGCCAGCAGCTCACGGGACGGGGAGCTGTTTTTT. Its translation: CASSSRDGELFF.

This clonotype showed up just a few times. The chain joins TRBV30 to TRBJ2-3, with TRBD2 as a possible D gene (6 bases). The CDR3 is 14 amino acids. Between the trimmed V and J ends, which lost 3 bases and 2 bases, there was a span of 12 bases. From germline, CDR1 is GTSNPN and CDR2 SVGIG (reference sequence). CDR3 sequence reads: CAWSGSASTDTQYF. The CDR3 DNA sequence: TGTGCCTGGAGCGGGAGCGCCTCCACAGATACGCAGTATTTT. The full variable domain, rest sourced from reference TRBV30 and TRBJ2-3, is SQTIHQWPATLVQPVGSPLSLECTVEGTSNPNLYWYRQAAGRGLQLLFYSVGIGQISSEVPQNLSASRPQDRQFILSSKKLLLSDSGFYLCAWSGSASTDTQYFGPGTRLTVL.

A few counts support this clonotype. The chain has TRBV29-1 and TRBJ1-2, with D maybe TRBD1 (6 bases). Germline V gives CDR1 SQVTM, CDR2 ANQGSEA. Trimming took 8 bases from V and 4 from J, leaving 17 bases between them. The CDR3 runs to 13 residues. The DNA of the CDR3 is TGCAGCCCCGCTGGACAGCGATTCTATGGCTACACCTTC. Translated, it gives CSPAGQRFYGYTF.

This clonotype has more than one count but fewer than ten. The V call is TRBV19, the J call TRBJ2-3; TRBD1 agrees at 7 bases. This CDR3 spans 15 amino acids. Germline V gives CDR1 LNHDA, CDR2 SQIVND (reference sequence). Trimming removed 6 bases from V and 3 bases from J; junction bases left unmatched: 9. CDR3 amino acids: CASRPQGWGTDTQYF. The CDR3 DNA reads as TGTGCCAGTAGGCCACAGGGGTGGGGGACAGATACGCAGTATTTT.

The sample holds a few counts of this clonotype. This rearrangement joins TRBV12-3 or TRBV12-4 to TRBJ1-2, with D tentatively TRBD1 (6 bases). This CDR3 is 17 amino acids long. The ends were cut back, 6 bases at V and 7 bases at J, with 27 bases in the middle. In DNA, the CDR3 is TGTGCCAGCAGGGCCCTCTCACGGGGGGGGCCCACTGGTGGCTACACCTTC. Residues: CASRALSRGGPTGGYTF.

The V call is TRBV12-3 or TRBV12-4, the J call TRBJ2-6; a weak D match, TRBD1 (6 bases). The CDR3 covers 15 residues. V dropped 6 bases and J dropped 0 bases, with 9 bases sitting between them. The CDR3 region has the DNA TGTGCCAGCAGACGACAGGTCTCTGGGGCCAACGTCCTGACTTTC. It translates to CASRRQVSGANVLTF.

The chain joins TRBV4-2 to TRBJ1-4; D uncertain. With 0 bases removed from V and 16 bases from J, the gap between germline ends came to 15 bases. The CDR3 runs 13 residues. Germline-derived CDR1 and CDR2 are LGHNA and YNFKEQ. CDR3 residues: CASSQDPKEPTFF. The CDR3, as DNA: TGTGCCAGCAGCCAAGATCCTAAGGAACCCACGTTTTTT.

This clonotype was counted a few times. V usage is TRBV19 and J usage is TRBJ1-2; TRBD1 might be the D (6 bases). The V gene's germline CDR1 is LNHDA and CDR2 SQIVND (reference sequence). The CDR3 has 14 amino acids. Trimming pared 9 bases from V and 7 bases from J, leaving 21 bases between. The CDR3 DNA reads TGTGCCAGCCACCTGGAGGGGGGCCGCGGTGGCTACACCTTC. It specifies CASHLEGGRGGYTF. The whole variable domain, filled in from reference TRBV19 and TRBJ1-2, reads DGGITQSPKYLFRKEGQNVTLSCEQNLNHDAMYWYRQDPGQGLRLIYYSQIVNDFQKGDIAEGYSVSREKKESFPLTVTSAQKNPTAFYLCASHLEGGRGGYTFGSGTRLTVV.

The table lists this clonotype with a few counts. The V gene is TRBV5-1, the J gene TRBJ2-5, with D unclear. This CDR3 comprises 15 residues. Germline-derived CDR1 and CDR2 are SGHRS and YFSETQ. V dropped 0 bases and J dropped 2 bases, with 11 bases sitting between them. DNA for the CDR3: TGCGCCAGCAGCTTGGACCCCCCGACACAAGAGACCCAGTACTTC. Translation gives CASSLDPPTQETQYF.

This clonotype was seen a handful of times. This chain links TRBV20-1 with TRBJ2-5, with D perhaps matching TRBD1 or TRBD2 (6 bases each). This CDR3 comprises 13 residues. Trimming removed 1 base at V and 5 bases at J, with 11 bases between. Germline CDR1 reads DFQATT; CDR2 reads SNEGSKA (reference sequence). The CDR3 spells CSARGGTTETQYF. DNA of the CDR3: TGCAGTGCTAGAGGCGGGACAACGGAGACCCAGTACTTC.

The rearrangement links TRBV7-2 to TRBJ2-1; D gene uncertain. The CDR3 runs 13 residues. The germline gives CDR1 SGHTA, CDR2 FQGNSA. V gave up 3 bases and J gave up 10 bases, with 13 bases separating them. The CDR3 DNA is TGTGCCAGCAGCTTCACGATCGGCCTGGAGCAGTTCTTC. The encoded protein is CASSFTIGLEQFF.